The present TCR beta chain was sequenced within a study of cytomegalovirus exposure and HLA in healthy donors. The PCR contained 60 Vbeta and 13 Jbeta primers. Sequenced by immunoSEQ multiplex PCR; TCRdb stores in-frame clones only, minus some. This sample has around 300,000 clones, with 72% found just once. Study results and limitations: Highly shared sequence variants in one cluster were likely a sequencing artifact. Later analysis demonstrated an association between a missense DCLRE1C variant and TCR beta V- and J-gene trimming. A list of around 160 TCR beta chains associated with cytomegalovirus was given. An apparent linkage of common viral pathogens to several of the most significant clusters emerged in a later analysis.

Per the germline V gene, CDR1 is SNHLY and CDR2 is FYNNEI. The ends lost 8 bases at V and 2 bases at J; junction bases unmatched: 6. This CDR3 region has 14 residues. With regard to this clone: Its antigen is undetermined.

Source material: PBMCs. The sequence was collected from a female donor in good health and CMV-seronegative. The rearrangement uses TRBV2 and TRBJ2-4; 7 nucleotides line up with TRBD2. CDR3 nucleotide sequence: TGTGCCAGCGGGGGGAGGGGATCCAAAAACATTCAGTACTTC. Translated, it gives CASGGRGSKNIQYF.